The clone carrying this T cell receptor (beta chain) is a singleton in its sample. The sample belongs to a study of blood T cell repertoires in COVID-19. The trim removed 4 bases at V and 7 bases at J, leaving 9 bases unmatched. Per the germline V gene, CDR1 is SGDLS and CDR2 is YYNGEE. The CDR3 loop spans 16 amino acids. Original handling: How many nucleated cells were present was estimated from reference gene primer amplification. Some clones are missing from TCRdb's copy, which holds only in-frame ones; the method was immunoSEQ multiplex PCR. The V and J calls and clone size were taken over from that table, and D and trimming were inferred from the DNA. Of roughly 220,000 clones in the sample, more than 85% were seen once.

The chain carries TRBV9 and TRBJ2-2; 11 nucleotides match TRBD1. This TCR derives from a woman in her fifties or sixties with COVID-19, enrolled during active disease. The sample comprised peripheral blood. The DNA of the CDR3 is TGTGCCAGCAGCCCCCGGACAGGGGGCTCCGGCGGGGAGCTGTTTTTT. Protein product: CASSPRTGGSGGELFF. Combining the CDR3 with reference TRBV9 and TRBJ2-2 gives the whole variable domain DSGVTQTPKHLITATGQRVTLRCSPRSGDLSVYWYQQSLDQGLQFLIQYYNGEERAKGNILERFSAQQFPDLHSELNLSSLELGDSALYFCASSPRTGGSGGELFFGEGSRLTVL.